Reported below is one T cell receptor beta chain. The data were taken from a study of response to subunit inactivated influenza vaccine. TCRdb passed the RT-PCR reads through MiXCR, listing each CDR3 protein once. The sample gives around 540,000 distinct CDR3 sequences, about 10% of which show up once; 10% to 13% is in the top ten. The sample consisted of PBMCs from blood, taken on the day of vaccination. This clonotype was obtained from a man aged 50 to 59 who received an inactivated influenza vaccine.

DNA of the CDR3: TGTGCCAGCAGTCGGACTAGCGGGAGTAGAAATGAGCAGTTCTTC. Translating gives CASSRTSGSRNEQFF. The chain employs TRBV28 and TRBJ2-1; 13 bases agree with TRBD2. From germline, CDR1 is MDHEN and CDR2 SYDVKM. The V gene end was trimmed by 5 bases and the J gene end by 7 bases; junction bases not matched to a gene: 5. The CDR3 runs to 15 residues.